Sequencing of this TCR beta chain was carried out in a study of CD8 T cells in Susac syndrome. On the study more broadly: Intravenous immunoglobulin alone or corticosteroids were being given to patients with Susac syndrome at blood draw, unless they were therapy-naive.

TCR beta sequencing was performed on blood CD8+ and CD4+ T cells. An input of about 0.45 to 1 ug of RNA was subjected to reverse transcription using random hexamers. Across 54 Vbeta and 13 Jbeta, TCR beta CDR3 was amplified with immunoSEQ multiplex PCR. TCRdb analysed the immunoSEQ multiplex PCR reads with MiXCR anew, one entry per CDR3 protein. Among under 95,000 distinct CDR3 sequences listed, roughly 94% were seen once. V lost 8 bases and J 1 base, leaving 12 bases between the germline ends. This CDR3 has 13 residues. The germline CDR1 and CDR2 sequences are SNHLY and FYNNEI. The origin of this receptor is a human donor with Susac syndrome. Input material: CD4+ T cells from PBMCs. The chain couples TRBV2 to TRBJ2-7, with D hard to call. CDR3 region: CASGLGLSYEQYF. In DNA, the CDR3 is TGTGCCAGCGGCTTGGGCCTATCCTACGAGCAGTACTTC.